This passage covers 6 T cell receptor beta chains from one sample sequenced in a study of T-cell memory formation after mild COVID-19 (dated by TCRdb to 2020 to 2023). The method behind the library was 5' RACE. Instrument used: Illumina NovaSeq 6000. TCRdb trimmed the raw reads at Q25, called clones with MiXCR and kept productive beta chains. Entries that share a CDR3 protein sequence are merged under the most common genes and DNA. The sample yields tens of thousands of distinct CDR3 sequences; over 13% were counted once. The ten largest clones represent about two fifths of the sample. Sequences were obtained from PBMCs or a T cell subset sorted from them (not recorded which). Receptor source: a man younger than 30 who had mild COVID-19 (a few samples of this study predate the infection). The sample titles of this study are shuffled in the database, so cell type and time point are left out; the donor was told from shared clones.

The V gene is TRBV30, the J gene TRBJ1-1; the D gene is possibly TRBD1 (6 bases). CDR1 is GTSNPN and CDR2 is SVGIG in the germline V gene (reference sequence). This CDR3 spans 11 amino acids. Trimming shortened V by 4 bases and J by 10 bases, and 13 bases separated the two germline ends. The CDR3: CAWNQGGGAFF. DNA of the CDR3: TGTGCCTGGAACCAGGGAGGGGGAGCTTTCTTT.

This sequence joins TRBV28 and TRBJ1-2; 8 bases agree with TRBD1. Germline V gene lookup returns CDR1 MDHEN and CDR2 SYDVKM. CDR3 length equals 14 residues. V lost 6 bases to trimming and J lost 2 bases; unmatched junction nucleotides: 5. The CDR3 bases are TGTGCCAGCAGGAGACAGGGGCGAAACTATGGCTACACCTTC. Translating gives CASRRQGRNYGYTF.

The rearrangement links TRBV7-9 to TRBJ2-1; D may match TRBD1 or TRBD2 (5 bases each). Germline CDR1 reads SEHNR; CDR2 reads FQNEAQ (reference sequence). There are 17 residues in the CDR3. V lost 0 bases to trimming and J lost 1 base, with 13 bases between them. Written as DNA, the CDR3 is TGTGCCAGCAGCTTAGCAGGGGCTCGGGATTCCTACAATGAGCAGTTCTTC. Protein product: CASSLAGARDSYNEQFF. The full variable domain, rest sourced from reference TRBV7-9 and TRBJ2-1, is DTGVSQNPRHKITKRGQNVTFRCDPISEHNRLYWYRQTLGQGPEFLTYFQNEAQLEKSRLLSDRFSAERPKGSFSTLEIQRTEQGDSAMYLCASSLAGARDSYNEQFFGPGTRLTVL.

The CDR3 reads CASSQDGAGSGANVLTF. CDR3 nucleotides: TGCGCCAGCAGCCAAGATGGGGCGGGATCTGGGGCCAACGTCCTGACTTTC. V usage is TRBV4-3 and J usage is TRBJ2-6; tentatively, D is TRBD2 (6 bases). The CDR3 runs 17 residues. Germline loops: CDR1 LGHNA, CDR2 YSLEER. V dropped 0 bases and J dropped 1 base, with 10 bases sitting between them.

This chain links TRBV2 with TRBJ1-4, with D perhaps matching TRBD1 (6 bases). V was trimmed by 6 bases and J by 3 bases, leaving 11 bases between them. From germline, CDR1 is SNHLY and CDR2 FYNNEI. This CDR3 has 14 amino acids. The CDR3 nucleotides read TGTGCCAGCAGCTTACAGGGACCTAATGAAAAACTGTTTTTT. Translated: CASSLQGPNEKLFF. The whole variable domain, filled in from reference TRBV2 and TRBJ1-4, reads EPEVTQTPSHQVTQMGQEVILRCVPISNHLYFYWYRQILGQKVEFLVSFYNNEISEKSEIFDDQFSVERPDGSNFTLKIRSTKLEDSAMYFCASSLQGPNEKLFFGSGTQLSVL.

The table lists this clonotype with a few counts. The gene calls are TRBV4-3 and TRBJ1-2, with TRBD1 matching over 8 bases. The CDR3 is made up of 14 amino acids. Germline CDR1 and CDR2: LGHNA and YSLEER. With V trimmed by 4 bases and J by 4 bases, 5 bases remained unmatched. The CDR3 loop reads CASSPSGQGYGYTF. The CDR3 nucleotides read TGCGCCAGCAGCCCAAGCGGACAGGGCTATGGCTACACCTTC.